This TCR beta chain emerged from a study of T cells in Graves' hyperthyroidism and ophthalmopathy. General study points: Prediction of ophthalmopathy progression came a median around 6 months pre-onset. Most clonotypes expanded in the thyroid (above 0.001) were also present in blood.

A note on this clonotype: Its cognate antigen is unknown.

Regions amplified from RNA transcripts were the TCR beta CDR3 regions. TCR CDR3 regions were first amplified by RT-PCR with HTBI primers. TCRdb recomputed calls from the multiplex PCR reads with MiXCR, one row per CDR3 protein. The sample records 220,000 or so distinct CDR3 sequences, approximately 16% being singletons. Trimming at V came to 2 bases and at J to 0 bases, leaving 7 bases not matched to a gene. This CDR3 has 18 amino acids. Germline V gives CDR1 LGHDT, CDR2 YNNKEL (reference sequence). Orbital computed tomography, thyroid ultrasound, serum thyroxine and TRAb, and clinical symptoms together informed the diagnoses. The PBMCs studied were ones that came from 10 ml fresh peripheral blood.

The sequenced sample consisted of blood. This receptor was obtained from a woman under 30 with Graves' ophthalmopathy. The rearrangement joins TRBV3-1 to TRBJ2-3, with TRBD2 matching over 11 bases. CDR3 in DNA: TGTGCCAGCAGCCAACAGACTAGCGGGGAATCTAGCACAGATACGCAGTATTTT. Its translation is CASSQQTSGESSTDTQYF.